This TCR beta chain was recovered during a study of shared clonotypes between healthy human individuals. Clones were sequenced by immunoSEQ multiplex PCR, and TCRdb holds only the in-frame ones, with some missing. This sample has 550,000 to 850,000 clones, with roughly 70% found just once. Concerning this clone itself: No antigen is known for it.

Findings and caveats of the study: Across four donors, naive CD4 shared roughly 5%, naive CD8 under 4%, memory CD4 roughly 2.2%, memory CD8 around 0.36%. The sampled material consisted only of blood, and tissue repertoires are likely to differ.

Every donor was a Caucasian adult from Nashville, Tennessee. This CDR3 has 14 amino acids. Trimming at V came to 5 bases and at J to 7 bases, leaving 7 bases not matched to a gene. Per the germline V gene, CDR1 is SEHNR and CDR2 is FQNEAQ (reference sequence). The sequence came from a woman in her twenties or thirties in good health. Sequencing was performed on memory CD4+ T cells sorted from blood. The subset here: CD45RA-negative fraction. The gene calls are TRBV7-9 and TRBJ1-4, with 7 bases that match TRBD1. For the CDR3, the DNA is TGTGCCAGCAGCCCGACAGGGTCCGGTGAAAAACTGTTTTTT. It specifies CASSPTGSGEKLFF.